What follows are 23 T cell receptor beta chains derived from one specimen sequenced in a study of T cell responses to AZD1222 COVID-19 vaccine. Data came from immunoSEQ multiplex PCR; TCRdb stores just in-frame clones and leaves some out. Of 70,000 or so clones in the sample, over 80% are singletons; the top ten hold roughly 25%. The source material was peripheral blood, sampled 28 days after the second AZD1222 dose. The origin of the receptors is an adult who received the AZD1222 COVID-19 vaccine.

This chain uses TRBV15 with TRBJ1-2, with D unclear. The CDR3 contains 12 residues. The germline gives CDR1 LNHNV, CDR2 YYDKDF (reference sequence). Trimming removed 1 base from V and 5 bases from J, with 5 bases in between. CDR3 region: CATSRGGYGYTF. The CDR3 DNA reads TGTGCCACCAGCAGAGGAGGGTATGGCTACACCTTC.

The chain recombines TRBV3-1 (or the pseudogene TRBV3-2) with TRBJ2-5, with D perhaps TRBD2 (6 bases). Germline assignment: CDR1 LGHDT and CDR2 YNNKEL (reference sequence). V lost 4 bases and J lost 4, with 7 bases in between. The CDR3 extends over 12 amino acids. The CDR3 spells CASSRLGETQYF. In DNA form, the CDR3 reads TGTGCCAGCAGCCGACTAGGAGAGACCCAGTACTTC.

The V gene is TRBV4-1, the J gene TRBJ1-2, with D maybe TRBD1 (5 bases). CDR3 length: 14 amino acids. CDR1 and CDR2 from the germline V gene are MGHRA and YSYEKL. The V and J ends lost 2 bases and 7 bases respectively, with 14 bases between them. The CDR3 DNA is TGCGCCAGCAGCCAATACAGCGGGGGGACTGGCTACACCTTC. It yields the protein CASSQYSGGTGYTF.

This clone is a singleton in its sample. The chain employs TRBV4-1 and TRBJ1-4; TRBD1 aligns across 9 bases. This CDR3 spans 18 amino acids. Unmatched junction bases numbered 5, after V lost 0 bases and J lost 0 bases. Germline lookup yields CDR1 MGHRA and CDR2 YSYEKL. The CDR3: CASSQDLRQGATNEKLFF. The CDR3 DNA reads as TGCGCCAGCAGCCAAGACCTAAGACAGGGGGCAACTAATGAAAAACTGTTTTTT.

DNA of the CDR3: TGTGCCAGCAGCCTACGCCGGGGGGATACGCAGTATTTT. The encoded protein is CASSLRRGDTQYF. The rearrangement joins TRBV5-5 to TRBJ2-3; the D gene is possibly TRBD2 (6 bases). V lost 4 bases and J lost 6, with 12 bases in between. This CDR3 region has 13 residues. Per the germline V gene, CDR1 is SGHKS and CDR2 is YYEKEE (reference sequence).

This chain connects TRBV6-6 to TRBJ1-6; TRBD1 is a possible D gene (6 bases). V lost 2 bases and J lost 10, with 18 bases in between. This CDR3 contains 16 residues. The germline V gene encodes CDR1 MNHNY and CDR2 SVGAGI (reference sequence). The DNA for the CDR3 is TGTGCCAGCAGTTACCCACAGGGAAAGGGGGAATCACCCCTCCACTTT. It specifies CASSYPQGKGESPLHF.

The V and J genes are TRBV10-3 and TRBJ1-1; 7 bases match TRBD1. Unmatched junction bases numbered 5, after V lost 6 bases and J lost 4 bases. CDR1 is ENHRY and CDR2 is SYGVKD in the germline V gene. The CDR3 is 13 amino acids. CDR3 loop: CAISLGQVTEAFF. CDR3 nucleotides: TGTGCCATCAGCCTTGGACAGGTCACTGAAGCTTTCTTT.

The rearrangement links TRBV6-6 to TRBJ2-2, with TRBD2 as a possible D gene (5 bases). V was trimmed by 5 bases and J by 7 bases, leaving 14 bases between them. Germline CDR1 and CDR2: MNHNY and SVGAGI (reference sequence). CDR3 length: 14 amino acids. The CDR3 coding sequence is TGTGCCAGCAGTACGGGGTCACTCTACGGGGAGCTGTTTTTT. Protein product: CASSTGSLYGELFF.

The rearrangement links TRBV5-1 to TRBJ1-4; no reliable D call. CDR1 SGHRS and CDR2 YFSETQ come from the germline V gene. The CDR3 spans 15 residues. The V and J ends lost 1 base and 3 bases respectively, with 10 bases between them. This chain's CDR3 is CASSLLALPNEKLFF. CDR3 bases: TGCGCCAGCAGCTTGCTGGCCCTACCTAATGAAAAACTGTTTTTT.

The chain recombines TRBV7-9 with TRBJ1-1; the D gene is possibly TRBD1 (5 bases). The CDR3 is 14 residues long. Germline loops: CDR1 SEHNR, CDR2 FQNEAQ (reference sequence). Trimming cost V 2 bases and J 0 bases, with 7 bases left between them. The CDR3 region has the DNA TGTGCCAGCAGCTTAACAGGTATGAACACTGAAGCTTTCTTT. Its translation: CASSLTGMNTEAFF.

This clone was picked up one time. The chain uses TRBV3-1 (or the pseudogene TRBV3-2) and TRBJ1-2; TRBD1 matches 8 bases. V trimming: 0 bases; J trimming: 4 bases; junction bases outside the gene matches: 7. The CDR3 covers 16 residues. Germline loops: CDR1 LGHDT, CDR2 YNNKEL (reference sequence). CDR3 in DNA: TGTGCCAGCAGCCAAGACTGGAAGGGACAGGTCTATGGCTACACCTTC. Residues: CASSQDWKGQVYGYTF.

This chain links TRBV29-1 with TRBJ1-2; the D gene is possibly TRBD1 (6 bases). The germline V gene has CDR1 SQVTM and CDR2 ANQGSEA. The CDR3 contains 13 residues. The V end was cut by 4 bases, the J end by 0 bases, with 9 bases between. CDR3 nucleotides: TGCAGCGTTGGGCAGGGGACTAACTATGGCTACACCTTC. Its protein product is CSVGQGTNYGYTF.

V is TRBV11-2 and J is TRBJ2-1, with D possibly TRBD2 on 5 matching bases. Germline V CDR1 and CDR2: SGHAT, FQNNGV. Trimming cost V 5 bases and J 9 bases, with 17 bases left between them. The CDR3 is 14 amino acids. The CDR3 is CASSRNTRAVEQFF. In DNA form, the CDR3 reads TGTGCCAGCAGCCGGAACACGCGGGCCGTTGAGCAGTTCTTC.

V and J are TRBV19 and TRBJ2-3, with 8 bases fitting TRBD2. This CDR3 is 18 amino acids long. The germline gives CDR1 LNHDA, CDR2 SQIVND (reference sequence). Germline trimming cut 5 bases from V and 4 bases from J; bases unmatched to any gene: 17. In nucleotides, the CDR3 is TGTGCCAGTAGTGATGACTGGCGGGGGGACGGGCCGCCAGATACGCAGTATTTT. This translates into CASSDDWRGDGPPDTQYF. The variable domain in full, with the rest retrieved from reference TRBV19 and TRBJ2-3, is DGGITQSPKYLFRKEGQNVTLSCEQNLNHDAMYWYRQDPGQGLRLIYYSQIVNDFQKGDIAEGYSVSREKKESFPLTVTSAQKNPTAFYLCASSDDWRGDGPPDTQYFGPGTRLTVL.

This clone was recorded once. The CDR3 coding sequence is TGTGCCAGTAGTATGGGTCGGAACAATCAGCCCCAGCATTTT. It translates to CASSMGRNNQPQHF. V and J are TRBV19 and TRBJ1-5, with D unclear. Trimming removed 3 bases from V and 3 bases from J, with 9 bases in between. This CDR3 has 14 amino acids. Germline V lookup: CDR1 LNHDA, CDR2 SQIVND (reference sequence). Complete variable domain (other parts from reference TRBV19 and TRBJ1-5): DGGITQSPKYLFRKEGQNVTLSCEQNLNHDAMYWYRQDPGQGLRLIYYSQIVNDFQKGDIAEGYSVSREKKESFPLTVTSAQKNPTAFYLCASSMGRNNQPQHFGDGTRLSIL.

The rearrangement uses TRBV11-2 and TRBJ1-1, with 7 bases matching TRBD1. J was trimmed by 4 bases and V by 5 bases; bases with no gene match: 4. The germline V gene has CDR1 SGHAT and CDR2 FQNNGV. This CDR3 has 13 residues. CDR3 in DNA: TGTGCCAGCAGCCGACAGGGACCCACTGAAGCTTTCTTT. It translates to CASSRQGPTEAFF.

The gene calls are TRBV5-1 and TRBJ2-4, with a tentative D call TRBD1 (5 bases). CDR1 SGHRS and CDR2 YFSETQ come from the germline V gene. V was shortened by 1 base and J by 6 bases, with 14 bases between the two germline ends. The CDR3 runs 15 residues. The chain's CDR3 is CASSLLAGLGNIQYF. CDR3 DNA sequence: TGCGCCAGCAGCTTGTTGGCAGGGCTCGGAAACATTCAGTACTTC. The entire variable domain, with the rest obtained from reference TRBV5-1 and TRBJ2-4, is as follows: KAGVTQTPRYLIKTRGQQVTLSCSPISGHRSVSWYQQTPGQGLQFLFEYFSETQRNKGNFPGRFSGRQFSNSRSEMNVSTLELGDSALYLCASSLLAGLGNIQYFGAGTRLSVL.

The rearrangement uses TRBV27 and TRBJ2-7; D ambiguous. Between the trimmed V and J ends, which lost 3 bases and 10 bases, there was a span of 19 bases. The CDR3 spans 14 residues. Germline CDR1 MNHEY, CDR2 SMNVEV (reference sequence). The chain's CDR3 is CASSFRSPGLKQYF. CDR3 sequence (DNA): TGTGCCAGCAGTTTCCGCAGCCCGGGCCTCAAACAGTACTTC.

The rearrangement uses TRBV21-1 and TRBJ2-4; the listed D gene, TRBD1, was not tested against the DNA. TRBV21-1 is marked as a pseudogene. There are 14 residues in the CDR3. The CDR3 reads CASSRRQGENIQYF. Written as DNA, the CDR3 is TGTGCCAGCAGCCGTCGACAGGGCGAAAACATTCAGTACTTC.

The chain carries TRBV5-4 and TRBJ2-7; tentative D call: TRBD1 (5 bases). The CDR3 contains 13 residues. The germline gives CDR1 SGHNT, CDR2 YYREEE (reference sequence). V lost 2 bases and J 1 base, leaving 7 bases between the germline ends. The CDR3 sequence is CASSFQGSYEQYF. CDR3 sequence (DNA): TGTGCCAGCAGCTTTCAGGGTTCCTACGAGCAGTACTTC.

The J gene is TRBJ2-2, the V gene TRBV30; a possible D gene is TRBD2 (6 bases). Germline loops: CDR1 GTSNPN, CDR2 SVGIG (reference sequence). CDR3 length: 15 residues. The V end was cut by 3 bases, the J end by 5 bases, with 16 bases between. Here the CDR3 reads CAWRGPSAGTGELFF. DNA for the CDR3: TGTGCCTGGAGGGGCCCTAGCGCGGGGACCGGGGAGCTGTTTTTT.

The chain joins TRBV2 to TRBJ1-2, with unresolved D. Per germline, CDR1 SNHLY and CDR2 FYNNEI. This CDR3 has 11 amino acids. Trimming left V 6 bases short and J 5 bases short, with 7 bases between. CDR3: CASRASYGYTF. The CDR3 DNA is TGTGCCAGCAGGGCCTCTTATGGCTACACCTTC.

The genes are TRBV6-2 or TRBV6-3 and TRBJ2-4, with 15 bases fitting TRBD2. Germline CDR1 MNHEY, CDR2 SVGEGT. The CDR3 covers 18 residues. With V trimmed by 5 bases and J by 0 bases, 5 bases remained unmatched. The CDR3: CASSPRTSGRVAKNIQYF. CDR3 nucleotides: TGTGCCAGCAGTCCCCGGACTAGCGGGAGGGTAGCCAAAAACATTCAGTACTTC.